This entry features one T cell receptor (beta chain) sequence. The antigen remains unidentified. This CDR3 contains 13 residues. Trimming cost V 4 bases and J 4 bases, with 8 bases left between them. Germline V CDR1 and CDR2: SGHRS, YFSETQ. Vbeta (60) and Jbeta (13) primers were used in the PCR. Sequencing used immunoSEQ multiplex PCR; TCRdb keeps in-frame clones, though not all of them. The sample lists around 64,000 clones; about 69% were seen once. These data come from a study of cytomegalovirus exposure and HLA in healthy donors. Study overall: There were 90 million to 130 million unique TCR beta sequences, drawn from 150 million to 200 million T cells, in an earlier analysis. General study points: A later analysis found that most CMV-associated TCR beta chains appeared HLA-restricted. Analysis was performed later, and it showed HLA-associated TCR beta chains to be more clonally expanded than equally common others. The classifier was said to identify cytomegalovirus status with high specificity and sensitivity.

The TCR was taken from a man younger than 45 in good health and CMV-seropositive. The V call is TRBV5-1, the J call TRBJ1-4; D not resolved. Specimen: PBMCs. CDR3 amino acids: CASSSGRNEKLFF. CDR3 nucleotide sequence: TGCGCCAGCAGCAGCGGACGTAATGAAAAACTGTTTTTT.